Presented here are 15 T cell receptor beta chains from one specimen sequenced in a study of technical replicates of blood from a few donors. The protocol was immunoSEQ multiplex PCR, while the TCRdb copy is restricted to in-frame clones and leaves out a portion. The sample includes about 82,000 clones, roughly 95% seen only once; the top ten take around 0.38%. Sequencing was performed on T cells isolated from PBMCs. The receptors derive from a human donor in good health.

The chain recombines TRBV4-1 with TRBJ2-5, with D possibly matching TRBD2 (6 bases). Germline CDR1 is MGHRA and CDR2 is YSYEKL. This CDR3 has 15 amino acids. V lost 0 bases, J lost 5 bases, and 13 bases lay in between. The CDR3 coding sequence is TGCGCCAGCAGCCAAGATGGATCGAGCGGGGAGACCCAGTACTTC. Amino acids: CASSQDGSSGETQYF.

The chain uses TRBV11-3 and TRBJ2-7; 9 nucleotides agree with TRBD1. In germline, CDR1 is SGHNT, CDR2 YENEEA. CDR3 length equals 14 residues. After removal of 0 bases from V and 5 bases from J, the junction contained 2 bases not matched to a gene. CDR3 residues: CASSLEGDRDEQYF. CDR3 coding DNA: TGTGCCAGCAGCTTAGAGGGGGACAGGGACGAGCAGTACTTC.

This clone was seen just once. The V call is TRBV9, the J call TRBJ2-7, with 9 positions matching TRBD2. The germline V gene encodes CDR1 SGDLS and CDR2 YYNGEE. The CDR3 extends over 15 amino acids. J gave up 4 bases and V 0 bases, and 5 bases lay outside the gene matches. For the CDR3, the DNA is TGTGCCAGCAGCGTAGAGGCGGGAGGGCCATACGAGCAGTACTTC. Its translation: CASSVEAGGPYEQYF. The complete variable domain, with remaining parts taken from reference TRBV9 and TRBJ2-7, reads DSGVTQTPKHLITATGQRVTLRCSPRSGDLSVYWYQQSLDQGLQFLIQYYNGEERAKGNILERFSAQQFPDLHSELNLSSLELGDSALYFCASSVEAGGPYEQYFGPGTRLTVT.

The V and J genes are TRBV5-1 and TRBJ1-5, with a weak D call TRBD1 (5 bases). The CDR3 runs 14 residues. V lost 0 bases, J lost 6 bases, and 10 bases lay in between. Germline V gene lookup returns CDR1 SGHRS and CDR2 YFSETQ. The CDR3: CASSLEVGVQPQHF. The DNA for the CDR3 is TGCGCCAGCAGCTTGGAGGTAGGGGTTCAGCCCCAGCATTTT.

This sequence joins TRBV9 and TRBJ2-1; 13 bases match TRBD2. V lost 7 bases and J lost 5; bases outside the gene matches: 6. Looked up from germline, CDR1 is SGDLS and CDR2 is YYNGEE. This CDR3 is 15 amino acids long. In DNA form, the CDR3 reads TGTGCCAGCGCATGGACTAGCGGGAGCCACAATGAGCAGTTCTTC. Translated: CASAWTSGSHNEQFF.

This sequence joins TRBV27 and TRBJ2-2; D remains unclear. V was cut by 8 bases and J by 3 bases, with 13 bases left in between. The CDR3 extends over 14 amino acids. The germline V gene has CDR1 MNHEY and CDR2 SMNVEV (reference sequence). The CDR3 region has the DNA TGTGCCAGCCAACCTTCTGGCTACACCGGGGAGCTGTTTTTT. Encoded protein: CASQPSGYTGELFF.

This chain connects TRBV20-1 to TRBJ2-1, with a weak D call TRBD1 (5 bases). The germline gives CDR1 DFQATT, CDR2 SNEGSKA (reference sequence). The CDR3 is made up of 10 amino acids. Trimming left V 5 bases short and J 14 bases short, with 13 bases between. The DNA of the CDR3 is TGCAGTGCTTTGGGGCCAGTGGAGTTCTTC. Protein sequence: CSALGPVEFF.

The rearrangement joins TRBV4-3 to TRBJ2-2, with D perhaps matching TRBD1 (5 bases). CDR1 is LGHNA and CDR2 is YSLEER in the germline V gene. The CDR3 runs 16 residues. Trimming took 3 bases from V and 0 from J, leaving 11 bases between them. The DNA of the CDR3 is TGCGCCAGCAGCCACGGACAACAGACGAACACCGGGGAGCTGTTTTTT. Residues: CASSHGQQTNTGELFF.

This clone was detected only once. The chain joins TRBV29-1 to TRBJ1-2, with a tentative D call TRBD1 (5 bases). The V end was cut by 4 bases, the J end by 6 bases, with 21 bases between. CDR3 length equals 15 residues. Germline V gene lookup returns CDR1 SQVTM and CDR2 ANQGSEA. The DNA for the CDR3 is TGCAGCGTTGGCCCCTGGGACTCCCAGCGGGATGGCTACACCTTC. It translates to CSVGPWDSQRDGYTF.

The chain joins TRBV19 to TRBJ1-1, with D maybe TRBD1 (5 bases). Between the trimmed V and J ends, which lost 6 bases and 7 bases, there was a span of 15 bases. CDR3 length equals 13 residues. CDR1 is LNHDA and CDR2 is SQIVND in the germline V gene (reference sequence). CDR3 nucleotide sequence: TGTGCCAGTAGATTCGGGGGAGACATTGAAGCTTTCTTT. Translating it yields CASRFGGDIEAFF.

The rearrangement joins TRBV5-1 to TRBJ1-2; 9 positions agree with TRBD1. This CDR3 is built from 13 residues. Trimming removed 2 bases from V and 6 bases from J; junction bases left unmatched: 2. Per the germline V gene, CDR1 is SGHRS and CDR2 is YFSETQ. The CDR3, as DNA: TGCGCCAGCAGCTTCCGGGACAGGGATGGCTACACCTTC. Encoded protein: CASSFRDRDGYTF.

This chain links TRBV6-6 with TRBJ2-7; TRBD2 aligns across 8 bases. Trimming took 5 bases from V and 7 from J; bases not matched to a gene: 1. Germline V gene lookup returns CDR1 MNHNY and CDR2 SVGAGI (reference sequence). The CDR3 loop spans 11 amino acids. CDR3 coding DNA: TGTGCCAGCAGTCGGGGGGGGGAGCAGTACTTC. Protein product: CASSRGGEQYF.

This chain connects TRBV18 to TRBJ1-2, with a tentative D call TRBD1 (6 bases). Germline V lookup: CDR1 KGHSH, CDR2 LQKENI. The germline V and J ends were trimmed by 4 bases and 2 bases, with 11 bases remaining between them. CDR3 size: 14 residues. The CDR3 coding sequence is TGTGCCAGCTCACTAAACAGGGAGAACTATGGCTACACCTTC. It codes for CASSLNRENYGYTF.

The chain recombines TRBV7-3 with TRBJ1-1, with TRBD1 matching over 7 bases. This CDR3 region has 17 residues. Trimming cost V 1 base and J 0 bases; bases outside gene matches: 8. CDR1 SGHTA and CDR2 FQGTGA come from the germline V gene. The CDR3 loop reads CASSLIGTVGLNTEAFF. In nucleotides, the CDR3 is TGTGCCAGCAGCTTAATCGGGACAGTGGGCCTGAACACTGAAGCTTTCTTT.

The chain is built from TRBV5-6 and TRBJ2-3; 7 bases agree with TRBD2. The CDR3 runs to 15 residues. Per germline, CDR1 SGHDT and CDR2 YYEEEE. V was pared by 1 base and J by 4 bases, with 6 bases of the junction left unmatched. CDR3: CASSLLAGEADTQYF. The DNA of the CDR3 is TGTGCCAGCAGCTTGCTGGCGGGAGAAGCAGATACGCAGTATTTT.